The 2 T cell receptor beta chains listed next were all sequenced from one sample in a study of blood T cell repertoires in COVID-19. Some clones are missing from TCRdb's copy, which holds only in-frame ones; the method was immunoSEQ multiplex PCR. The table has 180,000 or so clones, roughly 88% seen once; the top ten hold approximately 1.3%. Sequencing was carried out using peripheral blood. These receptors were collected from a man aged 55 to 70 who had recovered from COVID-19.

The chain couples TRBV6-5 to TRBJ1-6; 7 nucleotides line up with TRBD1. Unmatched junction bases numbered 11, after V lost 10 bases and J lost 5 bases. The CDR3 spans 15 residues. Germline CDR1 reads MNHEY; CDR2 reads SVGAGI. CDR3 loop: CATDRAPQDNSPLHF. CDR3 nucleotide sequence: TGTGCCACTGACAGGGCACCCCAGGATAATTCACCCCTCCACTTT.

V gene TRBV29-1 combines with J gene TRBJ1-6, with 9 bases that match TRBD1. Germline CDR1 is SQVTM and CDR2 is ANQGSEA. CDR3 length: 13 amino acids. After removal of 7 bases from V and 10 bases from J, the junction contained 8 bases not matched to a gene. The CDR3 is CSARQGEDSPLHF. The CDR3 DNA reads TGCAGCGCCCGACAGGGGGAAGACTCACCCCTCCACTTT.